The TCR beta chain under discussion was sequenced for a study of T cell repertoires in cytomegalovirus infection. Study in general: Indications of both CMV infection and matching HLA type were provided by public TCR beta signatures.

TCRdb itself ran the reads through MiXCR, one entry per CDR3 protein. The data show around 130,000 distinct CDR3 sequences, roughly a quarter seen once. Note on this clonotype: Its specificity is not known.

Findings and limits, study-wide: Dominating the ex vivo response were HLA-C-restricted CMV-specific TCR beta clonotypes. Identification of carriers of CMV plus the relevant HLA was performed using cumulative public TCR beta family frequency.

The CDR3 length is 13 residues. Between the trimmed V and J ends, which lost 5 bases and 7 bases, there was a span of 14 bases. This sequence joins TRBV12-3 or TRBV12-4 and TRBJ1-1; the D gene is possibly TRBD1 (5 bases). Sequenced input: PBMCs, sequenced either directly or after in vitro stimulation (not recorded which). This TCR derives from a human donor in good health (CMV status not recorded). Some clones in this sample may be carry-over from other donors' samples. CDR3 sequence reads: CASSADPRGEAFF. The CDR3 DNA reads TGTGCCAGCAGTGCCGACCCTAGGGGTGAAGCTTTCTTT.